The TCR beta chain under discussion was sequenced for a study of control samples from healthy donors and cancer patients. The CDR3 sequence is 14 residues long. Germline CDR1 is MNHEY and CDR2 is SVGAGI. V lost 0 bases, J lost 6 bases, and 11 bases lay in between. Sequencing used immunoSEQ multiplex PCR; TCRdb keeps in-frame clones, though not all of them. This table has approximately 180,000 clones, 85% to 95% appearing once. The V call is TRBV6-5, the J call TRBJ1-1; D is unclear. This receptor was identified in a woman younger than 30 in good health. The sequenced sample was blood. The CDR3 spells CASSYSLSRPEAFF. For the CDR3, the DNA is TGTGCCAGCAGTTACTCCCTCAGTCGTCCTGAAGCTTTCTTT.